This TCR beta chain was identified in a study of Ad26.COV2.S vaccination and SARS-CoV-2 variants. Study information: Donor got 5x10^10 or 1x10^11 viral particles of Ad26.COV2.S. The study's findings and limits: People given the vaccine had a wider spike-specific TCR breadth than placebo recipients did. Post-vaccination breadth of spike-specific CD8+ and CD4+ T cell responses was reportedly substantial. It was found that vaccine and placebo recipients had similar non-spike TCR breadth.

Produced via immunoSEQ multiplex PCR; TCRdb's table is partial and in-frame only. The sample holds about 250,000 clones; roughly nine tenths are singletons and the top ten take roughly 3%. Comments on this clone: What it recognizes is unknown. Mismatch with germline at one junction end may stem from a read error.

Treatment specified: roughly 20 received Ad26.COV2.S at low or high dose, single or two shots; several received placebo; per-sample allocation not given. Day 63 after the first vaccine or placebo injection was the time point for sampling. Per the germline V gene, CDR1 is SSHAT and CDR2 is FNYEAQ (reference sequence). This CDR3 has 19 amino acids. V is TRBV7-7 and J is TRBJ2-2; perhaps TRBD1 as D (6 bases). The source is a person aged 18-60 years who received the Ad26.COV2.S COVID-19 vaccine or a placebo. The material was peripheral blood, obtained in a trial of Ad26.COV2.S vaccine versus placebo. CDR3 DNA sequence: TGTGCTAGCAAAAGGGGGAAGGTAACCCCTTATATTAACACCGGGGAGCTGTTTTTT. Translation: CASKRGKVTPYINTGELFF.